Listed here are 27 T cell receptor beta chains from one sample, sequenced in a study of T cell responses to AZD1222 COVID-19 vaccine. Sequencing used immunoSEQ multiplex PCR; TCRdb keeps in-frame clones, though not all of them. This table holds tens of thousands of clones, approximately 90% found once. The source was peripheral blood, collected on day 0 of AZD1222 vaccination. The source is an adult in good health.

The chain uses TRBV6-5 and TRBJ1-2, with D possibly being TRBD1 (6 bases). V shed 0 bases and J shed 1 base, with 12 bases lying between them. The CDR3 contains 16 residues. In germline, CDR1 is MNHEY, CDR2 SVGAGI. Written as DNA, the CDR3 is TGTGCCAGCAGTTACTCCGGCAGGGGCATTAACTATGGCTACACCTTC. It specifies CASSYSGRGINYGYTF.

The chain couples TRBV5-1 to TRBJ2-7, with D maybe TRBD1 (7 bases). CDR1 is SGHRS, CDR2 YFSETQ, per germline. The CDR3 spans 13 residues. V was trimmed by 3 bases and J by 4 bases, leaving 11 bases between them. The CDR3 protein is CASSYAGGYEQYF. The CDR3 DNA follows: TGCGCCAGCAGCTACGCAGGGGGGTACGAGCAGTACTTC.

The genes are TRBV3-1 (or the pseudogene TRBV3-2) and TRBJ1-6; D is unresolved. Per the germline V gene, CDR1 is LGHDT and CDR2 is YNNKEL (reference sequence). The CDR3 totals 14 residues. Trimming cost V 6 bases and J 0 bases, with 6 bases left between them. DNA of the CDR3: TGTGCCAGCAGTTGGAGCTCCTATAATTCACCCCTCCACTTT. It translates to CASSWSSYNSPLHF.

V gene TRBV20-1 combines with J gene TRBJ2-3; D call uncertain. This CDR3 contains 12 residues. Germline CDR1 reads DFQATT; CDR2 reads SNEGSKA (reference sequence). V lost 3 bases to trimming and J lost 2 bases, with 6 bases between them. CDR3 nucleotide sequence: TGCAGTGCTAGTGCGATCACAGATACGCAGTATTTT. Translation: CSASAITDTQYF.

V usage is TRBV18 and J usage is TRBJ1-1, with D unclear. The CDR3 sequence is 14 residues long. Trimming took off 4 bases at V and 1 base at J, with 10 bases between the two ends. Germline V gives CDR1 KGHSH, CDR2 LQKENI. The CDR3 region has the DNA TGTGCCAGCTCACAAGCGCCGGGGAACACTGAAGCTTTCTTT. Translation gives CASSQAPGNTEAFF.

In this sample, this clone turned up a few times. The genes are TRBV27 and TRBJ1-6, with 11 bases lining up with TRBD1. CDR1 is MNHEY, CDR2 SMNVEV, per germline (reference sequence). J lost 1 base, V lost 5 bases, and 4 bases had no gene match. The CDR3 runs 17 residues. The CDR3 nucleotides are TGTGCCAGCAGTCCTGGACAGGGGGCTTCCTATAATTCACCCCTCCACTTT. It translates to CASSPGQGASYNSPLHF.

V gene TRBV20-1 combines with J gene TRBJ2-7, with 8 bases that match TRBD2. The ends lost 3 bases at V and 0 bases at J; junction bases unmatched: 7. Germline V gene data show CDR1 as DFQATT and CDR2 as SNEGSKA (reference sequence). The CDR3 covers 15 residues. The CDR3, as DNA: TGCAGTGCTAGTAACCCCGGGACTAGCTCCTACGAGCAGTACTTC. Its translation: CSASNPGTSSYEQYF.

The J gene is TRBJ1-1, the V gene TRBV7-2; D not certain. In germline, CDR1 is SGHTA, CDR2 FQGNSA. Trimming took 7 bases from V and 2 from J, leaving 8 bases between them. CDR3 length: 12 residues. CDR3 in DNA: TGTGCCAGCAAACCGGTAAACACTGAAGCTTTCTTT. Protein: CASKPVNTEAFF.

The J gene is TRBJ1-1, the V gene TRBV5-1, with 7 bases lining up with TRBD1. Trimming removed 3 bases from V and 3 bases from J; junction bases left unmatched: 5. CDR3 length: 14 amino acids. CDR1 is SGHRS and CDR2 is YFSETQ in the germline V gene. CDR3 nucleotides: TGCGCCAGCAGCTCACAGGGGTATGACACTGAAGCTTTCTTT. This encodes CASSSQGYDTEAFF.

V and J are TRBV11-3 and TRBJ1-6; D is unresolved. The germline CDR1 and CDR2 sequences are SGHNT and YENEEA. V lost 0 bases and J 4 bases, leaving 10 bases between the germline ends. This CDR3 comprises 16 residues. In nucleotides, the CDR3 is TGTGCCAGCAGCTTAGACCTCAAAGCATATAATTCACCCCTCCACTTT. Translating gives CASSLDLKAYNSPLHF. Based on the CDR3 plus reference TRBV11-3 and TRBJ1-6, the full variable domain is EAGVVQSPRYKIIEKKQPVAFWCNPISGHNTLYWYLQNLGQGPELLIRYENEEAVDDSQLPKDRFSAERLKGVDSTLKIQPAELGDSAVYLCASSLDLKAYNSPLHFGNGTRLTVT.

The V gene is TRBV6-5, the J gene TRBJ2-7; 9 bases match TRBD1. V lost 8 bases to trimming and J lost 6 bases; unmatched junction nucleotides: 14. This CDR3 has 15 residues. The V gene's germline CDR1 is MNHEY and CDR2 SVGAGI. CDR3: CASGGGGTGMVEQYF. The DNA for the CDR3 is TGTGCCAGCGGAGGGGGAGGGACAGGGATGGTCGAGCAGTACTTC.

This chain links TRBV3-1 (or the pseudogene TRBV3-2) with TRBJ2-7; unclear D gene. There are 13 residues in the CDR3. The V end lost 3 bases, the J end lost 7 bases, and 13 bases lay between the germline ends. Germline CDR1 is LGHDT and CDR2 is YNNKEL (reference sequence). The CDR3 sequence is CASSHLTGREQYF. The CDR3 DNA sequence: TGTGCCAGCAGCCACCTCACGGGTAGGGAGCAGTACTTC.

This rearrangement joins TRBV9 to TRBJ1-2; D is uncertain. V lost 3 bases, J lost 4 bases, and 13 bases lay in between. This CDR3 comprises 14 residues. CDR1 is SGDLS, CDR2 YYNGEE, per germline. CDR3 amino acids: CASSGRVKPYGYTF. The CDR3, as DNA: TGTGCCAGCAGCGGGAGGGTAAAACCCTATGGCTACACCTTC.

The rearrangement links TRBV18 to TRBJ2-7; tentatively, D is TRBD1 or TRBD2 (5 bases each). The CDR3 spans 14 residues. The germline V and J ends were trimmed by 4 bases and 3 bases, with 13 bases remaining between them. Germline V CDR1 and CDR2: KGHSH, LQKENI. In nucleotides, the CDR3 is TGTGCCAGCTCACAAGCGGAGACAGACTACGAGCAGTACTTC. This sequence encodes CASSQAETDYEQYF. The complete variable domain, with remaining parts taken from reference TRBV18 and TRBJ2-7, reads NAGVMQNPRHLVRRRGQEARLRCSPMKGHSHVYWYRQLPEEGLKFMVYLQKENIIDESGMPKERFSAEFPKEGPSILRIQQVVRGDSAAYFCASSQAETDYEQYFGPGTRLTVT.

This clone was seen more than once but under ten times. The chain combines TRBV21-1 with TRBJ1-5; the table's D call TRBD1 went unverified against the DNA. TRBV21-1 is noted as a pseudogene. The CDR3 consists of 18 residues. The CDR3: CASSKNTAGSNSNQPQHF. CDR3 sequence (DNA): TGTGCCAGCAGCAAAAATACGGCAGGGTCAAATAGCAATCAGCCCCAGCATTTT.

The rearrangement uses TRBV6-5 and TRBJ1-2; maybe TRBD1 (5 bases). V lost 0 bases to trimming and J lost 5 bases, with 10 bases between them. The CDR3 covers 14 residues. The germline gives CDR1 MNHEY, CDR2 SVGAGI. The CDR3 here is CASSYSVRGYGYTF. As DNA, the CDR3 is TGTGCCAGCAGTTACTCGGTACGGGGGTATGGCTACACCTTC.

V is TRBV4-1 and J is TRBJ2-2; TRBD2 matches at 9 bases. Germline trimming cut 1 base from V and 6 bases from J; bases unmatched to any gene: 6. CDR3 size: 16 residues. In germline, CDR1 is MGHRA, CDR2 YSYEKL. The CDR3 DNA reads as TGCGCCAGCAGCCAAGGGCTAGCGGGATGGGCCGGGGAGCTGTTTTTT. It is translated as CASSQGLAGWAGELFF.

V gene TRBV14 combines with J gene TRBJ2-4; D is uncertain. Germline CDR1 and CDR2: SGHDN and FVKESK. Trimming removed 2 bases from V and 8 bases from J, with 10 bases in between. The CDR3 totals 13 residues. As DNA, the CDR3 is TGTGCCAGCAGCCAATTTTTGGCAGACATTCAGTACTTC. Its protein product is CASSQFLADIQYF.

The gene calls are TRBV2 and TRBJ1-1, with 8 bases aligning to TRBD1. Trimming at V came to 7 bases and at J to 0 bases, leaving 4 bases not matched to a gene. Germline V gene data show CDR1 as SNHLY and CDR2 as FYNNEI. The CDR3 spans 14 residues. CDR3 loop: CASTLGQVNTEAFF. CDR3 DNA sequence: TGTGCCAGCACCCTGGGACAGGTGAACACTGAAGCTTTCTTT.

The chain is built from TRBV19 and TRBJ1-5; a weak D match, TRBD1 (5 bases). Germline assignment: CDR1 LNHDA and CDR2 SQIVND (reference sequence). The CDR3 sequence is 14 residues long. Trimming took 3 bases from V and 7 from J, leaving 13 bases between them. The CDR3 DNA reads as TGTGCCAGTAGTATTAGGGGCCCCGCGCAGCCCCAGCATTTT. This gives the protein CASSIRGPAQPQHF.

The V and J genes are TRBV7-9 and TRBJ2-7; no clear D. The germline V and J ends were trimmed by 1 base and 2 bases, with 12 bases remaining between them. The germline CDR1 and CDR2 sequences are SEHNR and FQNEAQ (reference sequence). The CDR3 is made up of 15 amino acids. CDR3 region: CASSLETDVAYEQYF. Here the CDR3 DNA reads TGTGCCAGCAGCTTAGAAACCGACGTTGCCTACGAGCAGTACTTC.

Details on this clone: The junction shows a germline mismatch at one end, possibly a read error. V is TRBV6-2 or TRBV6-3 and J is TRBJ1-1; D remains unclear. Germline V gene data show CDR1 as MNHEY and CDR2 as SVGEGT. The CDR3 is 14 residues long. The CDR3 region is CASSYSRVSTEAFF. The CDR3 bases are TGTGCCAGCAGCTACTCGAGGGTCTCCACTGAAGCTTTCTTT.

As concerns this clone: At one boundary the junction diverges from the germline segment, which might be a read error. The chain uses TRBV4-1 and TRBJ1-6; maybe TRBD1 (6 bases). Germline assignment: CDR1 MGHRA and CDR2 YSYEKL. The CDR3 totals 17 residues. The CDR3 region is CPSSQEAGGRVGSPLHF. In DNA form, the CDR3 reads TGCCCCAGCAGCCAAGAAGCCGGGGGGCGGGTGGGATCACCCCTCCACTTT.

The J gene is TRBJ2-3, the V gene TRBV19; 7 bases line up with TRBD1. The CDR3 consists of 14 residues. Trimming cost V 6 bases and J 1 base; bases outside gene matches: 4. Germline CDR1 and CDR2: LNHDA and SQIVND (reference sequence). The CDR3 bases are TGTGCCAGTAGCCAGGGGGTTGGCACAGATACGCAGTATTTT. Its protein product is CASSQGVGTDTQYF. The whole variable domain, filled in from reference TRBV19 and TRBJ2-3, reads DGGITQSPKYLFRKEGQNVTLSCEQNLNHDAMYWYRQDPGQGLRLIYYSQIVNDFQKGDIAEGYSVSREKKESFPLTVTSAQKNPTAFYLCASSQGVGTDTQYFGPGTRLTVL.

This chain connects TRBV20-1 to TRBJ1-1, with TRBD1 matching over 10 bases. The CDR3 covers 14 residues. Germline lookup yields CDR1 DFQATT and CDR2 SNEGSKA (reference sequence). J was trimmed by 1 base and V by 3 bases; bases with no gene match: 2. CDR3 loop: CSASRDRGNTEAFF. CDR3 DNA: TGCAGTGCTAGTCGGGACAGGGGGAACACTGAAGCTTTCTTT.

Here the CDR3 DNA reads TGTGCCACCAGCAGAGATGAGGCAGGGGGCTCGGAGACCCAGTACTTC. This translates into CATSRDEAGGSETQYF. The V call is TRBV15, the J call TRBJ2-5, with TRBD1 identical over 8 bases. The CDR3 totals 16 residues. Trimming removed 0 bases from V and 5 bases from J; junction bases left unmatched: 8. Germline V gene sequence: CDR1 LNHNV, CDR2 YYDKDF (reference sequence).

V usage is TRBV7-8 and J usage is TRBJ1-1; D perhaps matches TRBD1 (6 bases). Germline V gene data show CDR1 as SGHVS and CDR2 as FQNEAQ. Between the trimmed V and J ends, which lost 4 bases and 1 base, there was a span of 10 bases. This CDR3 is built from 14 residues. Here the CDR3 reads CASSWPGANTEAFF. The DNA for the CDR3 is TGTGCCAGCAGCTGGCCAGGGGCGAACACTGAAGCTTTCTTT.